The sequence of this T cell receptor (beta chain) was determined in a study of blood T cell repertoires in COVID-19. Germline CDR1 reads MNHEY; CDR2 reads SVGAGI. With 5 bases removed from V and 1 base from J, the gap between germline ends came to 9 bases. There are 14 residues in the CDR3. TCRdb's copy holds only in-frame clones and misses some; the assay was immunoSEQ multiplex PCR. The sample includes some 120,000 clones, approximately 83% of them seen just once. The sample holds many counts of this clone. The source is a woman between 45 and 60 years old with acute or convalescent COVID-19. The material sequenced was peripheral blood. This chain connects TRBV6-5 to TRBJ1-3, with no clear D. The CDR3 DNA reads as TGTGCCAGCAGTCAAACACATTCTGGAAACACCATATATTTT. Translated: CASSQTHSGNTIYF.